Presented here are 17 T cell receptor beta chains from one specimen sequenced in a study of blood T cell repertoires in COVID-19 (dated by TCRdb to between 2020 and 2021). Library preparation employed the immunoSEQ multiplex PCR assay. In its TCRdb copy, this immuneACCESS table keeps in-frame sequences only and misses some clones. Where compared with another copy, unresolved V genes explain less than half of these, and the others have no known cause. Counted in this sample were roughly 47,000 clones; roughly 88% of them appeared once. Clones ranked in the top ten supply more than 25% of the sample. Source material: peripheral blood. The source is a woman of 80 years or more with COVID-19, enrolled during active disease.

The V and J genes are TRBV15 and TRBJ1-3; D is unresolved. CDR3 size: 15 residues. The germline V gene encodes CDR1 LNHNV and CDR2 YYDKDF (reference sequence). Trimming left V 4 bases short and J 6 bases short, with 16 bases between. CDR3: CATSTSLTGVNTIYF. The CDR3, as DNA: TGTGCCACCAGCACCAGCCTTACGGGTGTAAACACCATATATTTT.

The J gene is TRBJ1-4, the V gene TRBV4-3; D is uncertain. The CDR3 runs 13 residues. The V end lost 5 bases, the J end lost 7 bases, and 11 bases lay between the germline ends. The germline CDR1 and CDR2 sequences are LGHNA and YSLEER. CDR3 coding DNA: TGCGCCAGCAGCTCGGGATACGGTGAAAAACTGTTTTTT. It codes for CASSSGYGEKLFF.

The chain is built from TRBV6-6 and TRBJ2-7; D remains ambiguous. The CDR3 is 14 amino acids. The V gene's germline CDR1 is MNHNY and CDR2 SVGAGI (reference sequence). V was shortened by 2 bases and J by 0 bases, with 8 bases between the two germline ends. CDR3 sequence: CASSYGQNSYEQYF. The CDR3 DNA sequence: TGTGCCAGCAGTTACGGGCAGAACTCCTACGAGCAGTACTTC.

The chain combines TRBV2 with TRBJ2-7; 7 bases are shared with TRBD1. The germline V gene encodes CDR1 SNHLY and CDR2 FYNNEI. Unmatched junction bases numbered 7, after V lost 6 bases and J lost 2 bases. The CDR3 loop spans 14 amino acids. In DNA form, the CDR3 reads TGTGCCAGCAGCGAACAGGGGAGCACCTACGAGCAGTACTTC. Translation gives CASSEQGSTYEQYF.

The J gene is TRBJ1-2, the V gene TRBV27; 9 bases are a match to TRBD1. With 6 bases clipped from V and 4 bases from J, the junction kept 12 bases outside the gene matches. The CDR3 is 16 residues long. CDR1 is MNHEY, CDR2 SMNVEV, per germline (reference sequence). CDR3 amino acids: CASSAGGTGIIYGYTF. The CDR3 DNA reads as TGTGCCAGCAGCGCCGGTGGGACAGGGATTATCTATGGCTACACCTTC.

The J gene is TRBJ2-1, the V gene TRBV6-6; 16 nucleotides line up with TRBD2. CDR3 length: 16 amino acids. Germline assignment: CDR1 MNHNY and CDR2 SVGAGI (reference sequence). V shed 4 bases, J shed 8 bases, and the junction held 5 bases outside the gene matches. This CDR3 reads CASSSGTSGRVDEQFF. The CDR3 nucleotides read TGTGCCAGCAGTTCCGGGACTAGCGGGAGGGTCGATGAGCAGTTCTTC.

The CDR3 coding sequence is TGTGCCAGCAGTGAAGGTGGGGGGGCACGCTACGAGCAGTACTTC. This encodes CASSEGGGARYEQYF. This chain connects TRBV6-1 to TRBJ2-7; a possible D gene is TRBD2 (7 bases). This CDR3 spans 15 amino acids. The V and J ends lost 1 base and 3 bases respectively, with 13 bases between them. CDR1 and CDR2 (germline): MNHNS, SASEGT.

The CDR3 protein is CASSPLAGDNEQFF. The CDR3 nucleotides read TGTGCCAGCAGCCCGCTAGCGGGAGACAATGAGCAGTTCTTC. The genes are TRBV4-2 and TRBJ2-1, with 10 bases that match TRBD2. The CDR3 is 14 amino acids. After removal of 4 bases from V and 5 bases from J, the junction contained 2 bases not matched to a gene. Germline-derived CDR1 and CDR2 are LGHNA and YNFKEQ.

The J gene is TRBJ1-3, the V gene TRBV9; D call uncertain. The CDR3 is 16 amino acids. V lost 0 bases, J lost 0 bases, and 10 bases lay in between. Germline CDR1 SGDLS, CDR2 YYNGEE. For the CDR3, the DNA is TGTGCCAGCAGCGTAGATAGCCTCAACTCTGGAAACACCATATATTTT. It is translated as CASSVDSLNSGNTIYF. The variable domain in full, with the rest retrieved from reference TRBV9 and TRBJ1-3, is DSGVTQTPKHLITATGQRVTLRCSPRSGDLSVYWYQQSLDQGLQFLIQYYNGEERAKGNILERFSAQQFPDLHSELNLSSLELGDSALYFCASSVDSLNSGNTIYFGEGSWLTVV.

The gene calls are TRBV3-1 (or the pseudogene TRBV3-2) and TRBJ2-3; TRBD1 matches at 7 bases. The CDR3 has 15 amino acids. Germline trimming cut 4 bases from V and 2 bases from J; bases unmatched to any gene: 6. Per germline, CDR1 LGHDT and CDR2 YNNKEL (reference sequence). DNA of the CDR3: TGTGCCAGCAGCCGGGGACAGTTATTCACAGATACGCAGTATTTT. It codes for CASSRGQLFTDTQYF.

The chain links TRBV7-7 to TRBJ2-3; D possibly corresponds to TRBD1 (6 bases). The germline CDR1 and CDR2 sequences are SSHAT and FNYEAQ (reference sequence). The V end was cut by 1 base, the J end by 3 bases, with 8 bases between. CDR3 size: 14 residues. This CDR3 reads CASSLGQVTDTQYF. CDR3 nucleotide sequence: TGTGCCAGCAGCTTAGGACAGGTTACAGATACGCAGTATTTT. Supplemented by reference TRBV7-7 and TRBJ2-3, the full variable domain reads GAGVSQSPRYKVTKRGQDVTLRCDPISSHATLYWYQQALGQGPEFLTYFNYEAQPDKSGLPSDRFSAERPEGSISTLTIQRTEQRDSAMYRCASSLGQVTDTQYFGPGTRLTVL.

The chain couples TRBV5-8 to TRBJ2-2; tentatively, D is TRBD1 (5 bases). V lost 2 bases and J lost 7, with 12 bases in between. CDR1 and CDR2 from the germline V gene are SGHTS and YDEGEE. The CDR3 runs 14 residues. The CDR3 nucleotides are TGTGCCAGCAGCTTAGGCCAGACAGACGGGGAGCTGTTTTTT. Translating it yields CASSLGQTDGELFF.

This clone was seen only once. The V gene is TRBV18, the J gene TRBJ2-7, with D possibly being TRBD2 (6 bases). V lost 1 base and J 7 bases, leaving 17 bases between the germline ends. The CDR3 extends over 15 amino acids. Germline values: CDR1 KGHSH, CDR2 LQKENI. DNA for the CDR3: TGTGCCAGCTCACCACAGACCGGGGGAGGACAAGAGCAGTACTTC. Residues: CASSPQTGGGQEQYF.

The rearrangement links TRBV20-1 to TRBJ2-7; 7 bases map to TRBD1. After removal of 3 bases from V and 5 bases from J, the junction contained 4 bases not matched to a gene. The V gene's germline CDR1 is DFQATT and CDR2 SNEGSKA (reference sequence). The CDR3 consists of 12 residues. The CDR3 region has the DNA TGCAGTGCTAGTCCGACAGGGAACGAGCAGTACTTC. This gives the protein CSASPTGNEQYF.

The V call is TRBV18, the J call TRBJ2-1; 7 nucleotides line up with TRBD2. J lost 3 bases, V lost 0 bases, and 5 bases had no gene match. Germline assignment: CDR1 KGHSH and CDR2 LQKENI. This CDR3 has 16 amino acids. The CDR3 is CASSPPIRGDYNEQFF. In nucleotides, the CDR3 is TGTGCCAGCTCACCACCTATACGGGGGGACTACAATGAGCAGTTCTTC.

The chain has TRBV19 and TRBJ2-2; D unresolved. Trimming shortened V by 3 bases and J by 7 bases, and 9 bases separated the two germline ends. Germline V gives CDR1 LNHDA, CDR2 SQIVND (reference sequence). The CDR3 totals 13 residues. The CDR3 DNA reads TGTGCCAGTAGTATTTCAGGAATCGGGGAGCTGTTTTTT. The encoded protein is CASSISGIGELFF. Supplemented by reference TRBV19 and TRBJ2-2, the full variable domain reads DGGITQSPKYLFRKEGQNVTLSCEQNLNHDAMYWYRQDPGQGLRLIYYSQIVNDFQKGDIAEGYSVSREKKESFPLTVTSAQKNPTAFYLCASSISGIGELFFGEGSRLTVL.

The chain carries TRBV4-3 and TRBJ2-3, with 12 bases aligning to TRBD2. The V segment lost 1 base and the J segment 0 bases; nucleotides outside the gene matches: 11. Germline CDR1 reads LGHNA; CDR2 reads YSLEER. This CDR3 has 20 amino acids. The CDR3, as DNA: TGCGCCAGCAGCCAAGTTCTAGCGGGGGGGCGCGTCACTAGCACAGATACGCAGTATTTT. Translating it yields CASSQVLAGGRVTSTDTQYF.